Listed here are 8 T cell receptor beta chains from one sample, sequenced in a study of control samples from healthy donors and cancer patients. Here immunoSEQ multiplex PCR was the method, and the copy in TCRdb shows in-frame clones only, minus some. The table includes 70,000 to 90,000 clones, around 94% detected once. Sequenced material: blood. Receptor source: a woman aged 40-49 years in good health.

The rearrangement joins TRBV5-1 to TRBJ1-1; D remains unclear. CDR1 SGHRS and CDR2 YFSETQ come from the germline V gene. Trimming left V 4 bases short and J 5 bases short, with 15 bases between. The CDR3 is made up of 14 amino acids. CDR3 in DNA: TGCGCCAGCAGCCCGTCGGATGGGCGGACTGAAGCTTTCTTT. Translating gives CASSPSDGRTEAFF.

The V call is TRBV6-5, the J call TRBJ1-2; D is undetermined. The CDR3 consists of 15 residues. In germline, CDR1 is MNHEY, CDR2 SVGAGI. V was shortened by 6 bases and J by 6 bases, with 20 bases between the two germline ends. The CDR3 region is CASRARPIGYDGYTF. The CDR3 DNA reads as TGTGCCAGCAGGGCGCGCCCAATAGGATACGATGGCTACACCTTC.

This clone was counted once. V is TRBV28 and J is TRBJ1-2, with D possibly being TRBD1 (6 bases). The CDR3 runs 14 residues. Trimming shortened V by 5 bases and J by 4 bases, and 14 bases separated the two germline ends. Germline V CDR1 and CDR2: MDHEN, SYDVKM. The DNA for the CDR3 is TGTGCCAGCAGTGAACCGACAGGCGTCTATGGCTACACCTTC. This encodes CASSEPTGVYGYTF.

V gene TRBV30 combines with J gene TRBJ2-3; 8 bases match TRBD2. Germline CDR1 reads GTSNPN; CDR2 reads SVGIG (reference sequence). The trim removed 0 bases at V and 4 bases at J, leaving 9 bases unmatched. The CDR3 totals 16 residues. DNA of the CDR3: TGTGCCTGGAGTGTACATGGACTAGCTGACCCAGATACGCAGTATTTT. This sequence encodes CAWSVHGLADPDTQYF.

CDR3 sequence: CASSFPAGGKSSYEQYF. The CDR3 DNA reads TGTGCCAGCAGTTTCCCAGCGGGAGGGAAAAGCTCCTACGAGCAGTACTTC. V usage is TRBV28 and J usage is TRBJ2-7, with TRBD2 matching 10 bases. This CDR3 is 17 amino acids long. Germline V gives CDR1 MDHEN, CDR2 SYDVKM. The junction had 8 bases not matched to a gene; V was cut back by 3 bases and J by 0 bases. Complete variable domain (other parts from reference TRBV28 and TRBJ2-7): DVKVTQSSRYLVKRTGEKVFLECVQDMDHENMFWYRQDPGLGLRLIYFSYDVKMKEKGDIPEGYSVSREKKERFSLILESASTNQTSMYLCASSFPAGGKSSYEQYFGPGTRLTVT.

The CDR3 sequence is CASSYPRTSGGPDYNEQFF. The CDR3 DNA reads as TGTGCCAGCAGCTACCCCAGGACTAGCGGGGGGCCCGACTACAATGAGCAGTTCTTC. V gene TRBV7-9 combines with J gene TRBJ2-1; 14 bases line up with TRBD2. Germline CDR1 SEHNR, CDR2 FQNEAQ (reference sequence). With 4 bases clipped from V and 3 bases from J, the junction kept 11 bases outside the gene matches. The CDR3 consists of 19 residues.

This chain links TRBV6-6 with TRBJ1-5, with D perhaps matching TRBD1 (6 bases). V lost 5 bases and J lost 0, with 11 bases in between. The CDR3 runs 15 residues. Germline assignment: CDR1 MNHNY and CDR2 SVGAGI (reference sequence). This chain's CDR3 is CASSQQGNSNQPQHF. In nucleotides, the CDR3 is TGTGCCAGCAGTCAACAGGGTAATAGCAATCAGCCCCAGCATTTT.

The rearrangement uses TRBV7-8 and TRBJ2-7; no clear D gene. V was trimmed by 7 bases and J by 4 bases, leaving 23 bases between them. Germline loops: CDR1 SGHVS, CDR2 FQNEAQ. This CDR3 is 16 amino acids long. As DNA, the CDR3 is TGTGCCAGCACCTCTTACCTGGGGTCTCTCTCGTACGAGCAGTACTTC. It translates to CASTSYLGSLSYEQYF.